A single sample gave rise to the 30 T cell receptor beta chains below, sequenced in a study of OX40 agonist ivuxolimab in advanced cancers. Repertoires were generated with immunoSEQ multiplex PCR, while TCRdb's copy carries only in-frame clones and drops some. Among some 80,000 clones, approximately 80% were seen once, and the ten largest hold 0.4% to 0.5%. Sequences were derived from CD4+ or CD8+ T cells sorted from blood, sampled in a trial of the OX40 agonist ivuxolimab. These receptors all come from an adult with an advanced solid tumor such as melanoma, head and neck, liver or kidney cancer.

V usage is TRBV6-5 and J usage is TRBJ2-7, with 8 positions matching TRBD1. The CDR3 loop spans 13 amino acids. The J segment lost 2 bases and the V segment lost 7 bases, leaving 4 bases of the junction unmatched. The V gene's germline CDR1 is MNHEY and CDR2 SVGAGI. Here the CDR3 reads CASNSQGAYEQYF. The CDR3 DNA is TGTGCCAGCAACTCACAGGGGGCCTACGAGCAGTACTTC.

The chain employs TRBV30 and TRBJ2-1; TRBD2 agrees at 7 bases. Germline CDR1 is GTSNPN and CDR2 is SVGIG (reference sequence). This CDR3 comprises 16 residues. Trimming cost V 5 bases and J 0 bases; bases outside gene matches: 10. Here the CDR3 DNA reads TGTGCCTGGGCCCTTAGCGGGCTTAGCTCCTACAATGAGCAGTTCTTC. Residues: CAWALSGLSSYNEQFF.

The chain joins TRBV13 to TRBJ2-6; a possible D gene is TRBD1 (5 bases). Looked up from germline, CDR1 is PRHDT and CDR2 is FYEKMQ (reference sequence). This CDR3 comprises 18 residues. V was shortened by 5 bases and J by 2 bases, with 19 bases between the two germline ends. CDR3 nucleotide sequence: TGTGCCAGCAGCCCGGAAGGGGATTTTCTCACTGGGGCCAACGTCCTGACTTTC. It is translated as CASSPEGDFLTGANVLTF.

The rearrangement links TRBV28 to TRBJ1-1; D is undetermined. The germline gives CDR1 MDHEN, CDR2 SYDVKM. The CDR3 runs to 14 residues. V was pared by 2 bases and J by 0 bases, with 7 bases between. In DNA, the CDR3 is TGTGCCAGCAGTTTAAAACGGATGAACACTGAAGCTTTCTTT. This translates into CASSLKRMNTEAFF.

The chain links TRBV5-1 to TRBJ2-5; D possibly corresponds to TRBD2 (6 bases). Germline V lookup: CDR1 SGHRS, CDR2 YFSETQ. The CDR3 loop spans 15 amino acids. Trimming shortened V by 1 base and J by 2 bases, and 12 bases separated the two germline ends. Here the CDR3 reads CASSLQGGNQETQYF. The CDR3 DNA reads TGCGCCAGCAGCTTGCAGGGCGGGAATCAAGAGACCCAGTACTTC.

The chain uses TRBV7-2 and TRBJ1-2, with a tentative D call TRBD1 (5 bases). This CDR3 region has 13 residues. V was clipped by 5 bases and J by 3 bases, with 10 bases between them. Germline V CDR1 and CDR2: SGHTA, FQGNSA. This CDR3 reads CASSEQAYYGYTF. The CDR3 nucleotides are TGTGCCAGCAGCGAACAGGCCTACTATGGCTACACCTTC.

The genes are TRBV5-4 and TRBJ1-2; D perhaps matches TRBD1 (5 bases). Trimming took 6 bases from V and 2 from J, leaving 17 bases between them. In germline, CDR1 is SGHNT, CDR2 YYREEE (reference sequence). CDR3 length: 15 amino acids. CDR3 loop: CASTSRRVANYGYTF. Here the CDR3 DNA reads TGTGCCAGCACTTCCCGCAGGGTTGCCAACTATGGCTACACCTTC.

The chain combines TRBV5-1 with TRBJ2-2, with 9 nucleotides matching TRBD2. Germline-derived CDR1 and CDR2 are SGHRS and YFSETQ. V trimming: 3 bases; J trimming: 6 bases; junction bases outside the gene matches: 3. The CDR3 runs 14 residues. The CDR3 DNA reads TGCGCCAGCAGCTCAACTAGCGGGCCCGGGGAGCTGTTTTTT. Encoded protein: CASSSTSGPGELFF.

The chain recombines TRBV14 with TRBJ2-2; 8 nucleotides agree with TRBD1. This CDR3 has 18 residues. After removal of 0 bases from V and 1 base from J, the junction contained 7 bases not matched to a gene. CDR1 SGHDN and CDR2 FVKESK come from the germline V gene. CDR3 region: CASSQDPPTGGNTGELFF. CDR3 in DNA: TGTGCCAGCAGCCAAGATCCGCCTACAGGGGGGAACACCGGGGAGCTGTTTTTT.

The rearrangement joins TRBV19 to TRBJ2-5; D possibly corresponds to TRBD2 (5 bases). CDR1 and CDR2 from the germline V gene are LNHDA and SQIVND (reference sequence). There are 11 residues in the CDR3. V lost 7 bases to trimming and J lost 5 bases, with 8 bases between them. The CDR3 bases are TGTGCCAGTAAGACGGGGGAGACCCAGTACTTC. Its translation is CASKTGETQYF.

The J gene is TRBJ1-1, the V gene TRBV28, with D possibly TRBD1 on 6 matching bases. Germline CDR1 and CDR2: MDHEN and SYDVKM. Trimming removed 8 bases from V and 1 base from J, with 14 bases in between. This CDR3 has 14 amino acids. The DNA for the CDR3 is TGTGCCAGCCTCCATAGGGGGGGGAACACTGAAGCTTTCTTT. It translates to CASLHRGGNTEAFF.

V and J are TRBV28 and TRBJ2-3, with D uncertain. From germline, CDR1 is MDHEN and CDR2 SYDVKM. V lost 5 bases and J lost 0, with 9 bases in between. The CDR3 loop spans 14 amino acids. The DNA for the CDR3 is TGTGCCAGCAGTCCGAGAGGCAGCACAGATACGCAGTATTTT. It codes for CASSPRGSTDTQYF.

The chain joins TRBV28 to TRBJ1-1; perhaps TRBD1 as D (6 bases). There are 14 residues in the CDR3. The V end was cut by 5 bases, the J end by 5 bases, with 15 bases between. The germline V gene encodes CDR1 MDHEN and CDR2 SYDVKM. CDR3 nucleotides: TGTGCCAGCAGTCGGCCACAGGGAAAGACTGAAGCTTTCTTT. Translating it yields CASSRPQGKTEAFF.

The sample holds a few counts of this clone. This rearrangement joins TRBV29-1 to TRBJ2-1, with D perhaps matching TRBD2 (6 bases). CDR3 length: 10 residues. In germline, CDR1 is SQVTM, CDR2 ANQGSEA. The V gene lost 7 bases and the J gene lost 10 bases, with 11 bases spanning the gap. The chain's CDR3 is CSAWTTEQFF. CDR3 bases: TGCAGCGCCTGGACTACCGAGCAGTTCTTC.

The rearrangement links TRBV15 to TRBJ1-6, with D possibly matching TRBD1 (6 bases). The germline V and J ends were trimmed by 1 base and 6 bases, with 10 bases remaining between them. From germline, CDR1 is LNHNV and CDR2 YYDKDF (reference sequence). This CDR3 comprises 15 residues. CDR3 amino acids: CATSRVSQGNSPLHF. CDR3 nucleotides: TGTGCCACCAGCAGAGTTTCACAGGGTAATTCACCCCTCCACTTT.

This clone has more than one count but fewer than ten. This chain links TRBV28 with TRBJ1-1; the D is unclear. The V end lost 6 bases, the J end lost 3 bases, and 8 bases lay between the germline ends. Germline CDR1 MDHEN, CDR2 SYDVKM. The CDR3 is 12 residues long. The CDR3 nucleotides read TGTGCCAGCAGCCAATATTACACTGAAGCTTTCTTT. This codes for CASSQYYTEAFF.

The V and J genes are TRBV5-4 and TRBJ2-7; D not certain. Germline CDR1 and CDR2: SGHNT and YYREEE (reference sequence). There are 15 residues in the CDR3. Trimming stripped 0 bases from V and 1 base from J, with 11 bases between. The CDR3 protein is CASSLAGVGSYEQYF. CDR3 DNA: TGTGCCAGCAGCTTGGCTGGGGTTGGTTCCTACGAGCAGTACTTC.

The V call is TRBV4-2, the J call TRBJ1-2; 9 nucleotides align to TRBD1. The CDR3 runs to 17 residues. Trimming took 2 bases from V and 8 from J; bases not matched to a gene: 15. Germline CDR1 is LGHNA and CDR2 is YNFKEQ. In DNA form, the CDR3 reads TGTGCCAGCAGCCAAAAGGGGACAGGGCGAAATTCGCGAGGCTACACCTTC. Protein: CASSQKGTGRNSRGYTF.

The chain employs TRBV29-1 and TRBJ2-7, with TRBD2 matching over 7 bases. V lost 5 bases, J lost 3 bases, and 4 bases stayed unmatched. This CDR3 is built from 12 residues. Germline V gene sequence: CDR1 SQVTM, CDR2 ANQGSEA. CDR3 sequence: CSVKRDFYEQYF. CDR3 in DNA: TGCAGCGTTAAGCGGGACTTCTACGAGCAGTACTTC.

V usage is TRBV5-8 and J usage is TRBJ2-6; D gene unclear. The CDR3 has 16 amino acids. V lost 7 bases to trimming and J lost 0 bases, with 14 bases between them. Germline CDR1 and CDR2: SGHTS and YDEGEE. This chain's CDR3 is CASPIGRSSGANVLTF. The CDR3 region has the DNA TGTGCCAGCCCAATCGGGCGAAGCTCTGGGGCCAACGTCCTGACTTTC.

The chain couples TRBV5-4 to TRBJ2-7; 7 positions match TRBD2. The CDR3 runs to 14 residues. The V gene end was trimmed by 3 bases and the J gene end by 7 bases; junction bases not matched to a gene: 10. Germline V CDR1 and CDR2: SGHNT, YYREEE (reference sequence). DNA of the CDR3: TGTGCCAGCAGCTGGCCGGGGCGGACTAGGGAGCAGTACTTC. Translated: CASSWPGRTREQYF.

The chain is built from TRBV6-5 and TRBJ1-1; 7 bases are a match to TRBD1. This CDR3 is built from 14 residues. Germline-derived CDR1 and CDR2 are MNHEY and SVGAGI. V gave up 5 bases and J gave up 11 bases; unmatched junction bases: 14. The chain's CDR3 is CASSMSGQTPGAFF. As DNA, the CDR3 is TGTGCCAGCAGTATGTCGGGACAGACCCCAGGGGCTTTCTTT.

The chain couples TRBV20-1 to TRBJ1-2; D is uncertain. The germline CDR1 and CDR2 sequences are DFQATT and SNEGSKA (reference sequence). Trimming took 6 bases from V and 8 from J, leaving 13 bases between them. This CDR3 has 11 residues. CDR3 sequence (DNA): TGCAGTGCCAAGCGAGGGAAAGGCTACACCTTC. Protein product: CSAKRGKGYTF.

The chain couples TRBV18 to TRBJ1-3; no reliable D call. CDR3 size: 12 residues. Germline CDR1 and CDR2: KGHSH and LQKENI. The germline V and J ends were trimmed by 3 bases and 10 bases, with 10 bases remaining between them. The CDR3: CASSPDGRTIYF. The CDR3 DNA reads as TGTGCCAGCTCACCCGACGGCAGGACCATATATTTT.

The chain combines TRBV5-4 with TRBJ2-2; TRBD1 might be the D (6 bases). The CDR3 spans 16 residues. The V end lost 4 bases, the J end lost 7 bases, and 20 bases lay between the germline ends. Germline V gives CDR1 SGHNT, CDR2 YYREEE (reference sequence). CDR3 amino acids: CASSHKTGPSGGELFF. As DNA, the CDR3 is TGTGCCAGCAGCCACAAGACAGGTCCGTCCGGCGGGGAGCTGTTTTTT.

The rearrangement uses TRBV28 and TRBJ1-2; 7 nucleotides agree with TRBD1. The CDR3 is 16 residues long. CDR1 and CDR2 (germline): MDHEN, SYDVKM. With 2 bases clipped from V and 6 bases from J, the junction kept 12 bases outside the gene matches. The CDR3 sequence is CASSLIIQGGINGYTF. As DNA, the CDR3 is TGTGCCAGCAGTTTAATCATCCAGGGGGGCATTAATGGCTACACCTTC.

This rearrangement joins TRBV5-1 to TRBJ1-1; D is undetermined. CDR1 and CDR2 (germline): SGHRS, YFSETQ. The ends were cut back, 4 bases at V and 1 base at J, with 11 bases in the middle. CDR3 length: 14 amino acids. This CDR3 is CASSPSDGNTEAFF. The CDR3 nucleotides read TGCGCCAGCAGCCCCTCGGACGGGAACACTGAAGCTTTCTTT.

The chain carries TRBV4-3 and TRBJ1-6; D is perhaps TRBD1 (5 bases). The CDR3 sequence is 14 residues long. Trimming removed 5 bases from V and 10 bases from J, with 15 bases in between. Germline assignment: CDR1 LGHNA and CDR2 YSLEER. DNA for the CDR3: TGCGCCAGCAGCGAGAATAGGGGCGGGTCACCCCTCCACTTT. This sequence encodes CASSENRGGSPLHF.

The chain joins TRBV11-2 to TRBJ2-7, with D possibly matching TRBD2 (5 bases). Germline V lookup: CDR1 SGHAT, CDR2 FQNNGV. The CDR3 extends over 13 amino acids. The germline V and J ends were trimmed by 5 bases and 3 bases, with 11 bases remaining between them. CDR3 sequence reads: CASSPGLFYEQYV. Here the CDR3 DNA reads TGTGCCAGCAGCCCCGGACTGTTCTACGAGCAGTACGTC.

The chain employs TRBV19 and TRBJ1-1; D is uncertain. Germline CDR1 is LNHDA and CDR2 is SQIVND (reference sequence). Trimming removed 3 bases at V and 4 bases at J, with 9 bases between. This CDR3 has 13 residues. CDR3 nucleotide sequence: TGTGCCAGTAGTATTGAGGGTTCCACTGAAGCTTTCTTT. Protein: CASSIEGSTEAFF. Full variable domain (remainder filled in from reference TRBV19 and TRBJ1-1): DGGITQSPKYLFRKEGQNVTLSCEQNLNHDAMYWYRQDPGQGLRLIYYSQIVNDFQKGDIAEGYSVSREKKESFPLTVTSAQKNPTAFYLCASSIEGSTEAFFGQGTRLTVV.